This TCR beta chain was identified during a study of blood T cell repertoires in COVID-19. For the study at large: Samples representing acute and convalescent COVID-19 were sourced from the United States, Italy and Spain. PBMCs, B-cell-depleted T cells, or T cells were the source of the cDNA or gDNA that made up the material.

Source study methods: Using reference gene primer amplification, nucleated cell counts were estimated. Only in-frame clones appear in the TCRdb table, and some are missing; sequencing was by immunoSEQ multiplex PCR. V and J calls and clone size are those listed in that table; D and trimming were worked out from the DNA. Seen here are around 90,000 clones, about 80% observed once, and the top ten hold about 20%. The TCR sequence derives from a human donor in a cohort sampled during active COVID-19. The sample was peripheral blood.

Here the CDR3 DNA reads TGTGCCAGCAGGGGTGGGACAGTTAATGAAAAACTGTTTTTT. The encoded protein is CASRGGTVNEKLFF. The gene calls are TRBV28 and TRBJ1-4; 7 nucleotides agree with TRBD1. The length of the CDR3 is 14 residues. After removal of 6 bases from V and 4 bases from J, the junction contained 5 bases not matched to a gene. The germline V gene encodes CDR1 MDHEN and CDR2 SYDVKM.